The 8 T cell receptor beta chains listed next were all sequenced from one sample in a study of T-cell reconstitution after alpha-beta-depleted transplantation in children (dated by TCRdb to the mid-2010s). Read against the paper, the sample's treatment or condition label means: allogeneic hematopoietic cell transplantation with graft depleted of TCRalphabeta T cells and CD19 B cells. Library method: PCR. Sequencer: Illumina HiSeq 2500. Molecular barcoding was employed in the preparation of TCR libraries, with unique molecular identifiers being used to normalize TCRbeta repertoire quantification. TCRdb reworked the public reads: Q25 trimming with fastp, MiXCR clone assembly, productive beta chains retained. Rows merge per CDR3 protein into single entries with the most common DNA and genes. The sample table contains around 250,000 distinct CDR3 sequences; only one count was recorded for 6.5% to 9% of them. The ten top clones hold approximately 6% of the sample.

The material was PBMCs, mostly from graft donor cells, obtained 180 days after TCRalphabeta/CD19-depleted stem cell transplant. The receptor source for this set is a male patient younger than 18 who had a stem cell transplant for acute lymphoblastic leukemia, so the T cells may come from the graft donor.

The CDR3 DNA is TGTGCCAGCTCACCAGACAGTAACTATGGCTACACCTTC. As protein: CASSPDSNYGYTF. The chain recombines TRBV18 with TRBJ1-2; D may be TRBD1 (5 bases). V was trimmed by 2 bases and J by 1 base, leaving 5 bases between them. Germline assignment: CDR1 KGHSH and CDR2 LQKENI. The CDR3 is 13 residues long.

This clonotype was counted ten times or more. This rearrangement joins TRBV20-1 to TRBJ1-3; D unresolved. The germline gives CDR1 DFQATT, CDR2 SNEGSKA (reference sequence). The CDR3 totals 12 residues. With 0 bases removed from V and 2 bases from J, the gap between germline ends came to 2 bases. This chain's CDR3 is CSARDTGNTIYF. CDR3 DNA: TGCAGTGCTAGAGACACTGGAAACACCATATATTTT.

This clonotype occurred many times. V usage is TRBV20-1 and J usage is TRBJ1-5, with D possibly being TRBD1 (6 bases). The CDR3 loop spans 19 amino acids. Germline V gives CDR1 DFQATT, CDR2 SNEGSKA (reference sequence). The V gene lost 7 bases and the J gene lost 2 bases, with 30 bases spanning the gap. CDR3 nucleotides: TGCAGTGAAGGGGATCTTGGGTCACAGGGAGGATGGGGCAATCAGCCCCAGCATTTT. As protein: CSEGDLGSQGGWGNQPQHF.

This clonotype appeared many times. The CDR3 here is CASTTGGAYGYTF. CDR3 DNA sequence: TGTGCCAGTACTACAGGGGGCGCGTATGGCTACACCTTC. The rearrangement joins TRBV12-3 or TRBV12-4 to TRBJ1-2, with TRBD1 matching 9 bases. With V trimmed by 9 bases and J by 5 bases, 7 bases remained unmatched. This CDR3 region has 13 residues.

This clonotype showed up many times. The rearrangement links TRBV28 to TRBJ2-1, with 12 bases identical to TRBD2. Germline CDR1 reads MDHEN; CDR2 reads SYDVKM. The CDR3 covers 17 residues. J lost 4 bases, V lost 5 bases, and 9 bases had no gene match. CDR3 nucleotides: TGTGCCAGCAGTCCCGGACTAGCGGGGATCCATTACAATGAGCAGTTCTTC. Protein sequence: CASSPGLAGIHYNEQFF.

This clonotype was counted ten times or more. The genes are TRBV28 and TRBJ2-7; 9 bases are shared with TRBD1. Germline V gene sequence: CDR1 MDHEN, CDR2 SYDVKM. The CDR3 sequence is 12 residues long. V trimming: 10 bases; J trimming: 0 bases; junction bases outside the gene matches: 1. The CDR3 DNA follows: TGTGCCACACAGGGGGCCTCCTACGAGCAGTACTTC. Its protein product is CATQGASYEQYF.

Ten or more counts support this clonotype. This chain connects TRBV25-1 to TRBJ2-2; D gene unclear. The CDR3 is made up of 12 amino acids. The germline V gene encodes CDR1 MGHDK and CDR2 SYGVNS. Trimming stripped 6 bases from V and 4 bases from J, with 6 bases between. As DNA, the CDR3 is TGTGCCAGCAGATTTGTCACCGGGGAGCTGTTTTTT. Protein sequence: CASRFVTGELFF.

This clonotype was found many times. CDR3 coding DNA: TGCAGTGCTAGATCCCGACGGAGCTCCTACGAGCAGTACTTC. Its protein is CSARSRRSSYEQYF. The chain couples TRBV20-1 to TRBJ2-7; D is unclear. V lost 2 bases and J 0 bases, leaving 11 bases between the germline ends. CDR3 length: 14 amino acids. Germline V gene lookup returns CDR1 DFQATT and CDR2 SNEGSKA (reference sequence).